Sequencing of this TCR beta chain was carried out in a study of T cell repertoires in cytomegalovirus infection. Via MiXCR, TCRdb re-called the reads, giving one row per CDR3 protein. Of roughly 230,000 distinct CDR3 sequences in the sample, over 15% were seen once. This clonotype was counted at least ten times. The V gene's germline CDR1 is SGHVS and CDR2 FNYEAQ. The CDR3 runs to 12 residues. The ends were cut back, 2 bases at V and 1 base at J, with 2 bases in the middle. The receptor comes from a human donor in good health (CMV status not recorded). Some clones in this sample may be carry-over from other donors' samples. The sample taken for sequencing was CD8+ T cells from PBMCs. The chain joins TRBV7-6 to TRBJ2-5, with D unclear. The CDR3 bases are TGTGCCAGCAGCTTATTCCAAGAGACCCAGTACTTC. Its protein product is CASSLFQETQYF.